A selection of T cell receptor beta chains follows, all from one sample in a study of T cell responses to AZD1222 COVID-19 vaccine. TCRdb's copy holds only in-frame clones and misses some; the assay was immunoSEQ multiplex PCR. The data show over 130,000 clones, approximately 87% seen once. Sequenced here: peripheral blood, sampled 28 days after the second AZD1222 dose. The receptor source for this set is an adult who received the AZD1222 COVID-19 vaccine. CDR3s include the opening cysteine and the closing phenylalanine or tryptophan. The order of the fields is D gene, CDR3 length, J gene, clone size, V gene, CDR3 DNA, CDR3 protein. A D gene is named only where the DNA matches it firmly. Part of the rows lack a size; the others show once, few, many or a class for expanded clones.

d_call: TRBD1; cdr3_length: 14; j_call: TRBJ1-1; clone_size: -; v_call: TRBV11-2; cdr3_nt: TGTGCCAGCAGCTTAGGGACAGGAAGCGCTGAAGCTTTCTTT; cdr3_aa: CASSLGTGSAEAFF
d_call: TRBD2; cdr3_length: 16; j_call: TRBJ2-1; clone_size: -; v_call: TRBV24-1; cdr3_nt: TGTGCCACCAGTCCCGCCGGGACTAGCGGCTACAATGAGCAGTTCTTC; cdr3_aa: CATSPAGTSGYNEQFF
d_call: -; cdr3_length: 13; j_call: TRBJ1-1; clone_size: -; v_call: TRBV5-4; cdr3_nt: TGTGCCAGCAGCTTTGACAGGACGCCTGAAGCTTTCTTT; cdr3_aa: CASSFDRTPEAFF
d_call: -; cdr3_length: 16; j_call: TRBJ1-5; clone_size: -; v_call: TRBV19; cdr3_nt: TGTGCCAGTAGTATAGGAGGGACACCAGGCCATCAGCCCCAGCATTTT; cdr3_aa: CASSIGGTPGHQPQHF
d_call: TRBD1; cdr3_length: 16; j_call: TRBJ1-2; clone_size: -; v_call: TRBV15; cdr3_nt: TGTGCCACCAGCAGGGGGAAGGGGGCGATTGACTATGGCTACACCTTC; cdr3_aa: CATSRGKGAIDYGYTF
d_call: -; cdr3_length: 11; j_call: TRBJ2-7; clone_size: -; v_call: TRBV6-5; cdr3_nt: TGTGCCAGCAGGCAGGGATACGAGCAGTACTTC; cdr3_aa: CASRQGYEQYF
d_call: -; cdr3_length: 16; j_call: TRBJ2-3; clone_size: -; v_call: TRBV6-4; cdr3_nt: TGTGCCAGCAGGGGCCGGGACTTACCTAGCACAGATACGCAGTATTTT; cdr3_aa: CASRGRDLPSTDTQYF
d_call: -; cdr3_length: 15; j_call: TRBJ1-2; clone_size: -; v_call: TRBV18; cdr3_nt: TGTGCCAGCTCACCCATCAGGGGCGAATTCCCTGGCTACACCTTC; cdr3_aa: CASSPIRGEFPGYTF
d_call: TRBD1; cdr3_length: 13; j_call: TRBJ1-2; clone_size: few; v_call: TRBV25-1; cdr3_nt: TGTGCCAGCAGGGACAGGTTTCTATGGGGCTACACCTTC; cdr3_aa: CASRDRFLWGYTF
d_call: TRBD1; cdr3_length: 17; j_call: TRBJ2-3; clone_size: -; v_call: TRBV4-1; cdr3_nt: TGCGCCAGCAGCCGAGGGACAGGGGGCGGAAAAACAGATACGCAGTATTTT; cdr3_aa: CASSRGTGGGKTDTQYF
d_call: TRBD1; cdr3_length: 15; j_call: TRBJ2-2; clone_size: once; v_call: TRBV27; cdr3_nt: TGTGCCAGCAGCCCCCCGGACAGGGTAGCCGGGGAGCTGTTTTTT; cdr3_aa: CASSPPDRVAGELFF
d_call: TRBD1; cdr3_length: 14; j_call: TRBJ1-6; clone_size: -; v_call: TRBV5-1; cdr3_nt: TGCGCCAGCAGGCGGGACAGGGAGAATTCACCCCTCCACTTT; cdr3_aa: CASRRDRENSPLHF
d_call: TRBD2; cdr3_length: 15; j_call: TRBJ2-7; clone_size: -; v_call: TRBV29-1; cdr3_nt: TGCAGCGTGCAAGCCGGGACTAGCGGTATTTACGAGCAGTACTTC; cdr3_aa: CSVQAGTSGIYEQYF
d_call: -; cdr3_length: 10; j_call: TRBJ2-5; clone_size: -; v_call: TRBV20-1; cdr3_nt: TGCAGTGCTTATCAAGAGACCCAGTACTTC; cdr3_aa: CSAYQETQYF
d_call: -; cdr3_length: 12; j_call: TRBJ2-1; clone_size: -; v_call: TRBV5-6; cdr3_nt: TGTGCCAGCAGCTTCGGTTTTAATGAGCAGTTCTTC; cdr3_aa: CASSFGFNEQFF
d_call: -; cdr3_length: 14; j_call: TRBJ1-6; clone_size: -; v_call: TRBV30; cdr3_nt: TGTGCCTGGACCACCATGGGGGGATACTCACCCCTCCACTTT; cdr3_aa: CAWTTMGGYSPLHF
d_call: -; cdr3_length: 15; j_call: TRBJ2-5; clone_size: few; v_call: TRBV28; cdr3_nt: TGTGCCAGCAGTTTATGGGGCCAGGGGCAAGAGACCCAGTACTTC; cdr3_aa: CASSLWGQGQETQYF
d_call: -; cdr3_length: 13; j_call: TRBJ1-2; clone_size: -; v_call: TRBV6-5; cdr3_nt: TGTGCCAGCAGTTACTTACCACACTATGGCTACACCTTC; cdr3_aa: CASSYLPHYGYTF
d_call: TRBD2; cdr3_length: 18; j_call: TRBJ2-5; clone_size: -; v_call: TRBV30; cdr3_nt: TGTGCCTGGAGTGTAAGGGTGCTAGCGGGGGGTTACCAAGAGACCCAGTACTTC; cdr3_aa: CAWSVRVLAGGYQETQYF
d_call: -; cdr3_length: 15; j_call: TRBJ1-6; clone_size: -; v_call: TRBV11-2; cdr3_nt: TGTGCCAGCAGCTTAGTTAGGACAGATAATTCACCCCTCCACTTT; cdr3_aa: CASSLVRTDNSPLHF
d_call: -; cdr3_length: 13; j_call: TRBJ2-5; clone_size: few; v_call: TRBV6-5; cdr3_nt: TGTGCCAGCAGATTAGGGTCGCAAGAGACCCAGTACTTC; cdr3_aa: CASRLGSQETQYF
d_call: -; cdr3_length: 15; j_call: TRBJ1-1; clone_size: once; v_call: TRBV2; cdr3_nt: TGTGCCAGCAGCCAGAGACAGGTCATGAACACTGAAGCTTTCTTT; cdr3_aa: CASSQRQVMNTEAFF
d_call: -; cdr3_length: 16; j_call: TRBJ1-6; clone_size: few; v_call: TRBV5-1; cdr3_nt: TGCGCCAGCAGCCCGGGAGGGTTGAGGGCTAATTCACCCCTCCACTTT; cdr3_aa: CASSPGGLRANSPLHF
d_call: TRBD1; cdr3_length: 16; j_call: TRBJ2-2; clone_size: once; v_call: TRBV29-1; cdr3_nt: TGCAGCGTTGAAGATCGGGACAGGGGGCTCGGCGGGGAGCTGTTTTTT; cdr3_aa: CSVEDRDRGLGGELFF
d_call: -; cdr3_length: 16; j_call: TRBJ1-2; clone_size: -; v_call: TRBV11-2; cdr3_nt: TGTGCCAGCAGCTTAGATCTGGCAGCGTCTAACTATGGCTACACCTTC; cdr3_aa: CASSLDLAASNYGYTF
d_call: TRBD1; cdr3_length: 14; j_call: TRBJ1-4; clone_size: -; v_call: TRBV6-5; cdr3_nt: TGTGCCAGCAGTTCCCAGGGGGCGGGTGAAAAACTGTTTTTT; cdr3_aa: CASSSQGAGEKLFF
d_call: -; cdr3_length: 13; j_call: TRBJ1-1; clone_size: -; v_call: TRBV5-6; cdr3_nt: TGTGCCAGCAGCGAAACGGGGTTGGCTGAAGCTTTCTTT; cdr3_aa: CASSETGLAEAFF
d_call: -; cdr3_length: 14; j_call: TRBJ2-1; clone_size: once; v_call: TRBV11-2; cdr3_nt: TGTGCCAGCAGCTTAGCGGGGCGGGCCAATGAGCAGTTCTTC; cdr3_aa: CASSLAGRANEQFF
d_call: -; cdr3_length: 17; j_call: TRBJ2-4; clone_size: -; v_call: TRBV13; cdr3_nt: TGTGCCAGCTCCCGGACTCATGGAGAACTAGCCAAAAACATTCAGTACTTC; cdr3_aa: CASSRTHGELAKNIQYF
d_call: -; cdr3_length: 15; j_call: TRBJ2-3; clone_size: once; v_call: TRBV9; cdr3_nt: TGTGCCAGCAGCGTAGACCTAGCTACCACAGATACGCAGTATTTT; cdr3_aa: CASSVDLATTDTQYF
d_call: -; cdr3_length: 13; j_call: TRBJ2-7; clone_size: -; v_call: TRBV28; cdr3_nt: TGTGCCAGCAGTTTACAGACTGCCTACGAGCAGTACTTC; cdr3_aa: CASSLQTAYEQYF
d_call: TRBD1; cdr3_length: 16; j_call: TRBJ1-5; clone_size: -; v_call: TRBV28; cdr3_nt: TGTGCCAGCAGTTTCACGACAGGGTGGACAGGACAGCCCCAGCATTTT; cdr3_aa: CASSFTTGWTGQPQHF
d_call: -; cdr3_length: 14; j_call: TRBJ1-2; clone_size: once; v_call: TRBV24-1; cdr3_nt: TGTGCCACCAGTGATTTGCAAGCAGGGGATGGCTACACCTTC; cdr3_aa: CATSDLQAGDGYTF
d_call: -; cdr3_length: 13; j_call: TRBJ1-2; clone_size: -; v_call: TRBV10-3; cdr3_nt: TGTGCCATCAGAGAGGGGATGAACTATGGCTACACCTTC; cdr3_aa: CAIREGMNYGYTF
d_call: -; cdr3_length: 14; j_call: TRBJ1-3; clone_size: -; v_call: TRBV28; cdr3_nt: TGTGCCAGCAGTTTACAGGGTTCTGGAAACACCATATATTTT; cdr3_aa: CASSLQGSGNTIYF